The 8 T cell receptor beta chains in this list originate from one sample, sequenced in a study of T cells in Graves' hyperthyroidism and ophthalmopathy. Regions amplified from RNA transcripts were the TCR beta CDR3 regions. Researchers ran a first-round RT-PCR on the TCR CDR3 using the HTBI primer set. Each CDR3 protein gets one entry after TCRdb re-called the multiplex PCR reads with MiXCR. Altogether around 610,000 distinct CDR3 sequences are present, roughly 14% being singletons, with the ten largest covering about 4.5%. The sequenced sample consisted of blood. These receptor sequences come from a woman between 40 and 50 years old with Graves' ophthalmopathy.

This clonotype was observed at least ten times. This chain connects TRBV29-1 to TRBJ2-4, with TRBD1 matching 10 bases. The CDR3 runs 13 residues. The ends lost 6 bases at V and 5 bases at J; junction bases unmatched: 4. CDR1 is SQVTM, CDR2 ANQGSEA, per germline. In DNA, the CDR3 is TGCAGCGTAGCCGGGACAGGGGAAAACATTCAGTACTTC. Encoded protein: CSVAGTGENIQYF.

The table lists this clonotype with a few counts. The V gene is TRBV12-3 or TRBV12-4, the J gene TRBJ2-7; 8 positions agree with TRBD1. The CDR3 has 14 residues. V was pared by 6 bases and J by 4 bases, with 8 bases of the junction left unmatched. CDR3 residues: CASRRTGSRYEQYF. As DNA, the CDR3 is TGTGCCAGCAGGCGGACAGGGAGTCGGTACGAGCAGTACTTC.

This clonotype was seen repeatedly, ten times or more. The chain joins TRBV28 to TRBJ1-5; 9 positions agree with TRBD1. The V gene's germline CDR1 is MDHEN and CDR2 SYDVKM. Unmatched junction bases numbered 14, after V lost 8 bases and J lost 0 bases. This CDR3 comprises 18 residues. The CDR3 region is CASPPPGQGQYSNQPQHF. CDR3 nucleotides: TGTGCCAGCCCCCCTCCGGGACAGGGCCAATATAGCAATCAGCCCCAGCATTTT. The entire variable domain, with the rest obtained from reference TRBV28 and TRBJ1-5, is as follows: DVKVTQSSRYLVKRTGEKVFLECVQDMDHENMFWYRQDPGLGLRLIYFSYDVKMKEKGDIPEGYSVSREKKERFSLILESASTNQTSMYLCASPPPGQGQYSNQPQHFGDGTRLSIL.

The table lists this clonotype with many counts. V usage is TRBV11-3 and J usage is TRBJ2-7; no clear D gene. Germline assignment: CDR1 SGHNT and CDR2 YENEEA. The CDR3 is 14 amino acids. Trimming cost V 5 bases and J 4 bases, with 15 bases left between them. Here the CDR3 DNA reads TGTGCCAGCAGCACCCTCCCTGAGAAATACGAGCAGTACTTC. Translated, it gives CASSTLPEKYEQYF. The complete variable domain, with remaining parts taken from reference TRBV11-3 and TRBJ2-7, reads EAGVVQSPRYKIIEKKQPVAFWCNPISGHNTLYWYLQNLGQGPELLIRYENEEAVDDSQLPKDRFSAERLKGVDSTLKIQPAELGDSAVYLCASSTLPEKYEQYFGPGTRLTVT.

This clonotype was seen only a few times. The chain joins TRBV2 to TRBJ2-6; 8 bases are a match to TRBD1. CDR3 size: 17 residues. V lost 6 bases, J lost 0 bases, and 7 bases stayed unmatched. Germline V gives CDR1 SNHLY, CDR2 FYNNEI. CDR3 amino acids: CASSRDRNPSGANVLTF. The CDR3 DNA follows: TGTGCCAGCAGCCGGGACAGGAACCCCTCTGGGGCCAACGTCCTGACTTTC. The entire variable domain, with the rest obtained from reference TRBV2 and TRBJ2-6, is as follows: EPEVTQTPSHQVTQMGQEVILRCVPISNHLYFYWYRQILGQKVEFLVSFYNNEISEKSEIFDDQFSVERPDGSNFTLKIRSTKLEDSAMYFCASSRDRNPSGANVLTFGAGSRLTVL.

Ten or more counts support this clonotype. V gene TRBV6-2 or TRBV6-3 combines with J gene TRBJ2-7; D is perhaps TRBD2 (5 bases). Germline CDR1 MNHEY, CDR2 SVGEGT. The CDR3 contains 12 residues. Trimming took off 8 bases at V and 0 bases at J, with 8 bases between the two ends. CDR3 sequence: CASLTNSYEQYF. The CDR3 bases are TGTGCCAGCCTGACTAACTCCTACGAGCAGTACTTC.

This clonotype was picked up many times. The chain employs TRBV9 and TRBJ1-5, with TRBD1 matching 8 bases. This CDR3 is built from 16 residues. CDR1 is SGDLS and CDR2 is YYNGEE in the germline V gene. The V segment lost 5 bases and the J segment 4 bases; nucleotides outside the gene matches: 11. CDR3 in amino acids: CASSATGELRNQPQHF. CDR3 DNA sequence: TGTGCCAGCAGTGCGACAGGGGAGCTCCGAAATCAGCCCCAGCATTTT.

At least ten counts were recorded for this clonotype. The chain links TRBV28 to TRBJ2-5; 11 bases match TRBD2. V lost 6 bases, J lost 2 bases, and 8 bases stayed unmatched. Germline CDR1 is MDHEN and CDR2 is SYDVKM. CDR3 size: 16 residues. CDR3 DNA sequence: TGTGCCAGCAGCCCACTAGCGGGAGTGGATCAAGAGACCCAGTACTTC. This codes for CASSPLAGVDQETQYF.